The source of this T cell receptor (beta chain) is a study of radiation and T cells in renal cell carcinoma. As for time point: blood 2 weeks post-SBRT. The treatment here: 15 Gy SBRT to primary tumor, nephrectomy 4 weeks later. V trimming: 0 bases; J trimming: 6 bases; junction bases outside the gene matches: 9. The germline CDR1 and CDR2 sequences are LGHNA and YNFKEQ. CDR3 length: 17 residues. Overall study findings and caveats: Top tumor clonotypes rose in blood 2 weeks post-radiation, then contracted. Baseline intratumoral clonotype presence is unknown without pretreatment biopsies.

On this clone itself: Its antigen is currently unknown.

Data came from immunoSEQ multiplex PCR; TCRdb stores just in-frame clones and leaves some out. The sample includes fewer than 90,000 clones, approximately 86% seen only once; the top ten take roughly 20%. This clonotype was obtained from a woman aged 50 to 60 with renal cell carcinoma. Sequencing used blood, obtained from a patient whose treatment included radiotherapy and nephrectomy. This chain links TRBV4-2 with TRBJ2-2; 8 bases line up with TRBD1. The CDR3 is CASSQDIQGANPGELFF. The CDR3, as DNA: TGTGCCAGCAGCCAAGATATTCAGGGGGCCAACCCCGGGGAGCTGTTTTTT.